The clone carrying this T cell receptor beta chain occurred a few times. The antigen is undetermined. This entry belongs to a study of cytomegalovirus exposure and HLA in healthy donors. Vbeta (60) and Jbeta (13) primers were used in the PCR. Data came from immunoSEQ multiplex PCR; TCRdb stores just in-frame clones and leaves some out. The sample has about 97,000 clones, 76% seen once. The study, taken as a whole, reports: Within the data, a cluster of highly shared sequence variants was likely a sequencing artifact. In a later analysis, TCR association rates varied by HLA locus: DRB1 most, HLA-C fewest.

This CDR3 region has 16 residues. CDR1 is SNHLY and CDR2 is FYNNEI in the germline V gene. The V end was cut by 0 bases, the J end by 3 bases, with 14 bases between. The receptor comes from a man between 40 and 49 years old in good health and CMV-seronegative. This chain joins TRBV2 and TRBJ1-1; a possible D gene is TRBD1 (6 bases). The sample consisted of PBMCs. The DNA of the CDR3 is TGTGCCAGCAGTGAAGCCCAACAGGGAATCGACACTGAAGCTTTCTTT. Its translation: CASSEAQQGIDTEAFF.